These 13 T cell receptor beta chains originate from one sample sequenced in a study of T cell repertoires in cytomegalovirus infection. TCRdb re-called the reads with MiXCR, one entry per CDR3 protein. The sample has 80,000 to 130,000 distinct CDR3 sequences; 20% to 30% are singletons. The specimen was CD8+ T cells from PBMCs. These receptors came from a human donor in good health (CMV status not recorded). Some clones in this sample may be carry-over from other donors' samples.

The V gene is TRBV19, the J gene TRBJ1-1; no clear D gene. V was trimmed by 1 base and J by 4 bases, leaving 7 bases between them. Germline V gene lookup returns CDR1 LNHDA and CDR2 SQIVND (reference sequence). The CDR3 sequence is 13 residues long. The CDR3 coding sequence is TGTGCCAGTAGTATAGGGGTAGGCACTGAAGCTTTCTTT. Translation: CASSIGVGTEAFF.

CDR3: CASSGGQGLYNEQFF. The CDR3 nucleotides are TGTGCCAGCAGCGGAGGACAGGGCCTATACAATGAGCAGTTCTTC. This chain connects TRBV5-5 to TRBJ2-1; TRBD1 matches at 8 bases. CDR1 and CDR2 from the germline V gene are SGHKS and YYEKEE (reference sequence). The V segment lost 4 bases and the J segment 4 bases; nucleotides outside the gene matches: 7. The CDR3 runs to 15 residues.

This clonotype was seen many times. V and J are TRBV7-2 and TRBJ2-1; a weak D match, TRBD2 (6 bases). The V end was cut by 2 bases, the J end by 2 bases, with 10 bases between. CDR1 SGHTA and CDR2 FQGNSA come from the germline V gene. The CDR3 length is 15 residues. The CDR3 loop is CASSLSAGTYNEQFF. CDR3 nucleotide sequence: TGTGCCAGCAGCTTATCGGCGGGAACCTACAATGAGCAGTTCTTC.

This sequence joins TRBV7-6 and TRBJ2-2; the D gene is possibly TRBD2 (7 bases). CDR1 is SGHVS, CDR2 FNYEAQ, per germline. V was cut by 5 bases and J by 5 bases, with 12 bases left in between. The CDR3 covers 14 residues. CDR3 coding DNA: TGTGCCAGCAGCAAACAGGGAGGGACCGGGGAGCTGTTTTTT. This encodes CASSKQGGTGELFF.

This sequence joins TRBV4-3 and TRBJ2-7; no clear D. V lost 0 bases to trimming and J lost 2 bases, with 14 bases between them. This CDR3 spans 16 amino acids. Germline CDR1 and CDR2: LGHNA and YSLEER. CDR3 region: CASSQDRVNPAYEQYF. CDR3 bases: TGCGCCAGCAGCCAAGATCGAGTCAATCCGGCCTACGAGCAGTACTTC.

Only a few counts were recorded for this clonotype. The chain's CDR3 is CASSPPLSSYEQYF. DNA for the CDR3: TGTGCCAGCAGTCCTCCACTGAGCTCCTACGAGCAGTACTTC. The rearrangement links TRBV28 to TRBJ2-7, with no clear D. Germline values: CDR1 MDHEN, CDR2 SYDVKM. V was trimmed by 5 bases and J by 0 bases, leaving 11 bases between them. The CDR3 spans 14 residues.

V is TRBV25-1 and J is TRBJ1-2, with 10 bases identical to TRBD1. Losses at the gene ends were 1 base for V and 6 bases for J; bases not matched to a gene: 5. CDR1 MGHDK and CDR2 SYGVNS come from the germline V gene. This CDR3 is 15 amino acids long. CDR3 DNA: TGTGCCAGCAGTGAATTTCCCGACAGGGGGCATGGCTACACCTTC. Residues: CASSEFPDRGHGYTF.

The V and J genes are TRBV28 and TRBJ2-3; 8 positions agree with TRBD1. V was clipped by 5 bases and J by 6 bases; unmatched bases: 7. Germline values: CDR1 MDHEN, CDR2 SYDVKM. The CDR3 has 14 amino acids. Here the CDR3 reads CASSPMDRVDTQYF. The CDR3 DNA sequence: TGTGCCAGCAGTCCAATGGACAGGGTGGATACGCAGTATTTT.

Concerning this clonotype: A much more abundant neighbour one base away suggests this may be a read error. The chain has TRBV7-2 and TRBJ2-5, with D possibly being TRBD1 or TRBD2 (5 bases each). Germline assignment: CDR1 SGHTA and CDR2 FQGNSA. V was pared by 5 bases and J by 3 bases, with 22 bases between. The CDR3 is 17 residues long. The CDR3, as DNA: TGTGCCAGCAGCCGACGATCGTATGGGACCAAGAAAGAGACCCAGTACTTC. Its protein is CASSRRSYGTKKETQYF.

The rearrangement joins TRBV11-2 to TRBJ2-7; 7 bases align to TRBD1. This CDR3 has 15 residues. Losses at the gene ends were 6 bases for V and 3 bases for J; bases not matched to a gene: 11. The V gene's germline CDR1 is SGHAT and CDR2 FQNNGV. CDR3 coding DNA: TGTGCCAGCAGGCAAGACAGGGACCGATTCTACGAGCAGTACTTC. This sequence encodes CASRQDRDRFYEQYF.

The rearrangement links TRBV14 to TRBJ2-7, with TRBD1 as a possible D gene (5 bases). Germline assignment: CDR1 SGHDN and CDR2 FVKESK. The CDR3 consists of 16 residues. The ends were cut back, 0 bases at V and 3 bases at J, with 15 bases in the middle. DNA for the CDR3: TGTGCCAGCAGCCAAGATAATCGACAGATAGACTACGAGCAGTACTTC. This gives the protein CASSQDNRQIDYEQYF.

The chain is built from TRBV10-3 and TRBJ2-7; D perhaps matches TRBD2 (5 bases). CDR3 size: 12 residues. V shed 8 bases and J shed 2 bases, with 10 bases lying between them. Germline V lookup: CDR1 ENHRY, CDR2 SYGVKD. The CDR3 here is CAISREAYEQYF. CDR3 bases: TGTGCCATCTCCCGGGAAGCCTACGAGCAGTACTTC.

V gene TRBV7-9 combines with J gene TRBJ2-1; D might be TRBD1 (5 bases). Per germline, CDR1 SEHNR and CDR2 FQNEAQ (reference sequence). Trimming shortened V by 5 bases and J by 3 bases, and 17 bases separated the two germline ends. This CDR3 comprises 16 residues. CDR3 DNA: TGTGCCAGCAGCCCAACAGGACCCCTCATCTACAATGAGCAGTTCTTC. Translation: CASSPTGPLIYNEQFF.